This T cell receptor beta chain is drawn from a study of CD4 T cells in relation to SARS-CoV-2 and coronaviruses. Study conclusions and caveats: No donor gave both pre-pandemic and post-infection samples. SARS-CoV-2-driven expansion was significantly weaker in crossreactive than monoreactive clones. No crossreactivity against non-spike viral proteins was tested here.

The CDR3 totals 16 residues. The V gene lost 1 base and the J gene lost 5 bases, with 18 bases spanning the gap. In germline, CDR1 is SGHRS, CDR2 YFSETQ. Clones were read by immunoSEQ multiplex PCR, and TCRdb kept only the in-frame ones, dropping some. The table lists about 70,000 clones, over 70% of them singletons. Before the COVID-19 pandemic, during about 2010-2018, CD4+ T cells were taken from unexposed donors. Naive and memory CD4+ T cells were separated from cryopreserved PBMCs. Comments on this clone: The target antigen is unknown.

The clonotype comes from a human donor in good health. Specimen: memory CD4+ T cells from PBMCs. V usage is TRBV5-1 and J usage is TRBJ1-1; D may be TRBD1 (5 bases). CDR3 bases: TGCGCCAGCAGCTTGTGGGGGGGTTTAGGTGAGACTGAAGCTTTCTTT. Translation: CASSLWGGLGETEAFF.